The clone carrying this T cell receptor beta chain was seen ten or more times. Its specificity is unknown. This sample is part of a study of T cells in Graves' hyperthyroidism and ophthalmopathy. Overall study results and limits: Ophthalmopathy was predicted by the model a median of about six months ahead of onset. In simple terms, a model built on 13 V-J features told ophthalmopathy apart from stable hyperthyroidism. Most clonotypes that expanded in the thyroid above 0.001 also showed up in blood.

CDR1 is ENHRY and CDR2 is SYGVKD in the germline V gene. Trimming at V came to 3 bases and at J to 10 bases, leaving 6 bases not matched to a gene. The CDR3 consists of 14 residues. The CDR3 regions of TCR beta were amplified from RNA transcripts. A first-round RT-PCR of the TCR CDR3 used the HTBI primer set. Each CDR3 protein gets one entry after TCRdb re-called the multiplex PCR reads with MiXCR. The sample contains roughly 840,000 distinct CDR3 sequences, more than 30% of which appear only once. The sequence derives from a man aged 18 to 30 with Graves' hyperthyroidism. The material sequenced was blood. The chain has TRBV10-3 and TRBJ1-6; 7 bases line up with TRBD1. The CDR3 bases are TGTGCCATCAGTGAACGACAGGGAGGGTCACCCCTCCACTTT. This gives the protein CAISERQGGSPLHF.